Listed below are T cell receptor beta chains from one sample, sequenced in a study of shared clonotypes between healthy human individuals. The assay was immunoSEQ multiplex PCR, and TCRdb's table has in-frame clones only and misses some. The data hold under 2,500,000 clones, with 95% observed a single time. The sample consisted of naive CD4+ T cells sorted from blood. These receptors were obtained from a man between 18 and 35 years old in good health. CDR3s include the opening cysteine and the closing phenylalanine or tryptophan. Fields, in order: CDR3 length, clone size, J gene, V gene, CDR3 protein. Clone size, where shown, is once, few, many, or a class for clones that have expanded.

len: 15
abundance: .
j_gene: TRBJ2-3
v_gene: TRBV10-1
CDR3aa: CASSESKQGTDTQYF

len: 11
abundance: .
j_gene: TRBJ1-4
v_gene: TRBV20-1
CDR3aa: CSATFGEKLFF

len: 16
abundance: .
j_gene: TRBJ1-3
v_gene: TRBV12-5
CDR3aa: CASGLDASFSGNTIYF

len: 15
abundance: .
j_gene: TRBJ2-1
v_gene: TRBV5-1
CDR3aa: CASSLVGGTYNEQFF

len: 13
abundance: .
j_gene: TRBJ2-7
v_gene: TRBV25-1
CDR3aa: CASSGPGPAEQYF

len: 13
abundance: .
j_gene: TRBJ2-1
v_gene: TRBV5-1
CDR3aa: CASRGSMGNEQFF

len: 17
abundance: .
j_gene: TRBJ1-1
v_gene: TRBV27
CDR3aa: CASSLSPQVFMNTEAFF

len: 10
abundance: .
j_gene: TRBJ2-7
v_gene: TRBV27
CDR3aa: CASTYYEQYF

len: 16
abundance: .
j_gene: TRBJ2-3
v_gene: TRBV10-3
CDR3aa: CAISEGSGGLTDTQYF

len: 14
abundance: .
j_gene: TRBJ2-2
v_gene: TRBV9
CDR3aa: CASSVEWTGRELFF

len: 12
abundance: .
j_gene: TRBJ2-5
v_gene: TRBV6-5
CDR3aa: CASSQGKETQYF

len: 18
abundance: .
j_gene: TRBJ1-4
v_gene: TRBV18
CDR3aa: CASSPPRTGDTNNEKLFF

len: 12
abundance: .
j_gene: TRBJ2-1
v_gene: TRBV9
CDR3aa: CASSYDRGEQFF

len: 13
abundance: .
j_gene: TRBJ2-7
v_gene: TRBV2
CDR3aa: CASMRDNSYEQYF

len: 14
abundance: once
j_gene: TRBJ2-5
v_gene: TRBV28
CDR3aa: CASSLGPAQETQYF

len: 15
abundance: .
j_gene: TRBJ1-5
v_gene: TRBV14
CDR3aa: CASSLGGTGNQPQHF